The 7 T cell receptor beta chains in this list originate from one sample, sequenced in a study of shared clonotypes between healthy human individuals. The repertoire was sequenced with immunoSEQ multiplex PCR; TCRdb's copy has only in-frame clones and lacks some. The table includes more than 2 million clones, 85% to 95% detected once. Sample: naive CD4+ T cells sorted from blood. Subset: CD45RA+ positively selected. These receptors all stem from a man between 18 and 29 years old in good health.

The V gene is TRBV15, the J gene TRBJ1-5; a weak D match, TRBD1 (5 bases). Trimming took off 3 bases at V and 4 bases at J, with 10 bases between the two ends. In germline, CDR1 is LNHNV, CDR2 YYDKDF (reference sequence). The CDR3 totals 14 residues. CDR3 sequence reads: CATSRGPENQPQHF. In DNA, the CDR3 is TGTGCCACCAGCAGGGGACCAGAGAATCAGCCCCAGCATTTT.

The V and J genes are TRBV20-1 and TRBJ2-5; D remains unclear. Germline values: CDR1 DFQATT, CDR2 SNEGSKA (reference sequence). CDR3 size: 11 residues. Trimming took off 1 base at V and 12 bases at J, with 12 bases between the two ends. CDR3 sequence (DNA): TGCAGTGCTAGAGTTAAAGACCCGAAGTACTTC. Translation gives CSARVKDPKYF.

This chain connects TRBV7-9 to TRBJ2-5; a weak D match, TRBD1 (6 bases). The germline V gene encodes CDR1 SEHNR and CDR2 FQNEAQ (reference sequence). There are 17 residues in the CDR3. Trimming cost V 2 bases and J 1 base, with 17 bases left between them. The DNA for the CDR3 is TGTGCCAGCAGCTTAATGGGGGCCTTCGGGTCCCAAGAGACCCAGTACTTC. Protein: CASSLMGAFGSQETQYF.

The rearrangement joins TRBV9 to TRBJ2-7; TRBD2 aligns across 8 bases. Looked up from germline, CDR1 is SGDLS and CDR2 is YYNGEE. The CDR3 is made up of 15 amino acids. J was trimmed by 2 bases and V by 1 base; bases with no gene match: 5. The CDR3 DNA follows: TGTGCCAGCAGCGTAAATTTAGCGGGGACCTACGAGCAGTACTTC. Its protein product is CASSVNLAGTYEQYF.

Only one count was recorded for this clone. This chain links TRBV7-8 with TRBJ2-3; a possible D gene is TRBD2 (6 bases). Trimming stripped 3 bases from V and 2 bases from J, with 12 bases between. Germline assignment: CDR1 SGHVS and CDR2 FQNEAQ. The CDR3 covers 15 residues. CDR3: CASSFLGGDTDTQYF. In DNA, the CDR3 is TGTGCCAGCAGCTTTCTCGGGGGAGACACAGATACGCAGTATTTT.

Details on this clone: Distinct nucleotide sequences in the sample also encode this CDR3. The chain joins TRBV20-1 to TRBJ2-5; D uncertain. The ends were cut back, 3 bases at V and 2 bases at J, with 4 bases in the middle. Germline assignment: CDR1 DFQATT and CDR2 SNEGSKA (reference sequence). CDR3 size: 11 residues. The CDR3: CSASGQETQYF. CDR3 nucleotide sequence: TGCAGTGCTAGTGGGCAAGAGACCCAGTACTTC.

V is TRBV5-1 and J is TRBJ2-2; 7 bases are shared with TRBD1. The CDR3 is 15 amino acids. V lost 4 bases to trimming and J lost 1 base; unmatched junction nucleotides: 4. The germline CDR1 and CDR2 sequences are SGHRS and YFSETQ. The CDR3 sequence: CASSAGGLNTGELFF. The DNA of the CDR3 is TGCGCCAGCAGCGCAGGGGGTCTGAACACCGGGGAGCTGTTTTTT.